The clone carrying this T cell receptor beta chain has ten or more counts. Its specificity is not known. In the CD4+ fraction, cells were divided into CD45RA+ naive and CD45RA-negative memory subsets. This sample is drawn from a study of shared clonotypes between healthy human individuals. Study-wide context: Every donor yielded three CD4 naive, three CD4 memory, two CD8 naive and one CD8 memory plate. Study-wide points: Only blood was sampled; tissue repertoires likely differ. Relative to memory subsets, naive subsets generally showed larger estimated richness.

TCRdb's copy holds only in-frame clones and misses some; the assay was immunoSEQ multiplex PCR. The data contain 780,000 or so clones, around 70% of them singletons. The origin of this receptor is a woman under 40 in good health. Sequencing input: memory CD4+ T cells sorted from blood. Sample subset: CD45RA-negative fraction.

CDR3 nucleotide sequence: TGTGCCAGCTCACCAAGCGAGACCCAGGTGGGGGGCTACACCTTC. Amino acids: CASSPSETQVGGYTF. The V gene is TRBV18, the J gene TRBJ1-2; no definite D call. Germline V gene sequence: CDR1 KGHSH, CDR2 LQKENI. The V end was cut by 2 bases, the J end by 8 bases, with 18 bases between. The CDR3 runs to 15 residues.